The clone carrying this TCR beta chain was seen at least ten times. Antigen: not known. For repertoire sequencing, the TCR beta CDR3 regions were amplified from RNA transcripts. HTBI-primed first-round RT-PCR preceded second-round multiplex PCR. TCRdb re-called the multiplex PCR reads through MiXCR, storing one row per CDR3 protein. The sample consists of about 370,000 distinct CDR3 sequences, 18% of them appearing once. The data stem from a study of Graves' ophthalmopathy and Graves' hyperthyroidism. Study summary: Samples of peripheral blood were obtained at initial diagnosis, prior to treatment of any kind. General study results and limits: Sensitivity reached approximately 71% and specificity around 72% when the model predicted ophthalmopathy progression.

Ophthalmopathy in the donors was of moderate-to-severe activity, with CAS ≥3, NOSPECS ≥4 and duration under 3 months. The V end lost 2 bases, the J end lost 6 bases, and 10 bases lay between the germline ends. CDR3 length equals 12 residues. Germline values: CDR1 GTSNPN, CDR2 SVGIG (reference sequence). The rearrangement links TRBV30 to TRBJ1-2; weak D call: TRBD1 (6 bases). Sequenced material: peripheral blood. The TCR sequence derives from a woman between 18 and 29 years old with Graves' ophthalmopathy. The CDR3 spells CAWSRTEHGYTF. CDR3 sequence (DNA): TGTGCCTGGAGTAGGACAGAACATGGCTACACCTTC.